This TCR beta chain stems from a study of Ad26.COV2.S vaccination and SARS-CoV-2 variants. Across the study: Administration of Ad26.COV2.S was intramuscular, either once or twice 56 days apart. Study-level points and caveats: Higher spike-specific TCR breadth was found in vaccine recipients than in placebo recipients.

As for treatment: around 19 received Ad26.COV2.S at low or high dose, single or two shots; several received placebo; per-sample allocation not given. The study sampled participants on day 63 after the first vaccine or placebo injection. What was given as vaccine was an Ad26 vector encoding Wuhan-strain SARS-CoV-2 spike. As regards this clone: What it recognizes is unknown.

The method was immunoSEQ multiplex PCR; TCRdb's version includes in-frame clones alone and lacks a portion of them. Counted here are about 280,000 clones, around 87% occurring once; the ten biggest clones make up 2.5% to 3.5%. Germline CDR1 SGHAT, CDR2 FQNNGV. Between the trimmed V and J ends, which lost 2 bases and 0 bases, there was a span of 7 bases. The CDR3 loop spans 15 amino acids. This sequence joins TRBV11-2 and TRBJ2-2; no firm D call. This sequence originates from a person between 18 and 65 years old who received the Ad26.COV2.S COVID-19 vaccine or a placebo. The material was peripheral blood, obtained in a trial of Ad26.COV2.S vaccine versus placebo. Here the CDR3 reads CASSLPLSNTGELFF. CDR3 DNA sequence: TGTGCCAGCAGCTTACCGCTATCGAACACCGGGGAGCTGTTTTTT.